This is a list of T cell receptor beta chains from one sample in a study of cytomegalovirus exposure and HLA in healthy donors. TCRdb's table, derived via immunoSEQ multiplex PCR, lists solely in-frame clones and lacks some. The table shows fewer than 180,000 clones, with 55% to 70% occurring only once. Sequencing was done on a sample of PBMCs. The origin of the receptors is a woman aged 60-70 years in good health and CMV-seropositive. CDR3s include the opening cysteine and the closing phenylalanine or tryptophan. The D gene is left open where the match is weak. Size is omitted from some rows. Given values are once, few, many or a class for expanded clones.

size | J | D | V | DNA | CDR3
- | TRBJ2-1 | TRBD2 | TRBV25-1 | TGTGCCAGCAGTGAAGGGGGGGGTGGCGATGAGCAGTTCTTC | CASSEGGGGDEQFF
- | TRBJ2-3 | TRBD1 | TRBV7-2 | TGTGCCAGCAGCTTGGGACAGGGGGCCGAAAATACGCAGTATTTT | CASSLGQGAENTQYF
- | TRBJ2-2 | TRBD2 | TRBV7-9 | TGTGCCAGCAGCTCCAAGCGGGAGAACACCGGGGAGCTGTTTTTT | CASSSKRENTGELFF
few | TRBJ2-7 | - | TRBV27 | TGTGCCAGCAGTATCCTAGCCTCCCGCTACGAGCAGTACTTC | CASSILASRYEQYF
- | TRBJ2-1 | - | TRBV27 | TGTGCCAGCAGTTTATCAGCAAATGAGCAGTTCTTC | CASSLSANEQFF
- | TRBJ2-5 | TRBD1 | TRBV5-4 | TGTGCCAGCAGCCCGGGACAGGGGGCATGGGAGACCCAGTACTTC | CASSPGQGAWETQYF
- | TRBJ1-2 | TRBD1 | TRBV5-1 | TGCGCCAGCAGCTTAGGGACAGGGGATAGAGTCTATGGCTACACCTTC | CASSLGTGDRVYGYTF
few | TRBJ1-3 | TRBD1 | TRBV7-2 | TGTGCCAGCAGCTCCCGATCGACAGGGAGGATCGGAAACACCATATATTTT | CASSSRSTGRIGNTIYF
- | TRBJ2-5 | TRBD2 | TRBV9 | TGTGCCAGCAGCCTAGCGGGAGGAGCGGGAGAGACCCAGTACTTC | CASSLAGGAGETQYF
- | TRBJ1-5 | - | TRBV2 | TGTGCCAGCAGTGAACGGACAGATCAGCCCCAGCATTTT | CASSERTDQPQHF
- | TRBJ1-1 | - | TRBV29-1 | TGCAGCGGGGGCCCCAGACTGAACACTGAAGCTTTCTTT | CSGGPRLNTEAFF
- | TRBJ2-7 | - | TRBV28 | TGTGCCAGCCGAGACTTGGCAGACCACTACGAGCAGTACTTC | CASRDLADHYEQYF
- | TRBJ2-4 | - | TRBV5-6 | TGTACCAGCAGCCAACGACCGGGACTAGCCAAAAACATTCAGTACTTC | CTSSQRPGLAKNIQYF
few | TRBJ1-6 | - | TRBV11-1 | TGTGCCAGCAGCTTAGAGAAGGGGAATTCACCCCTCCACTTT | CASSLEKGNSPLHF
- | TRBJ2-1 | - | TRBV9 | TGTGCCAGCAGCGGGATCGGGGACTCTACCTCTGGCAATGAGCAGTTCTTC | CASSGIGDSTSGNEQFF
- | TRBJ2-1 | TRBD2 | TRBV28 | TGTGCCAGCAGACGGGGACTAGCGGACTACAATGAGCAGTTCTTC | CASRRGLADYNEQFF
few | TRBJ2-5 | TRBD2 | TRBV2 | TGTGCCAGCAGTACGCCGGGACTAATGAAAGAGACCCAGTACTTC | CASSTPGLMKETQYF
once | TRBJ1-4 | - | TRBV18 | TGTGCCAGCTCACACACATCGGGGTCCAATGAAAAACTGTTTTTT | CASSHTSGSNEKLFF
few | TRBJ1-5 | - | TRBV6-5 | TGTGCCAGCAGTTACGGAGGGAACAATCAGCCCCAGCATTTT | CASSYGGNNQPQHF
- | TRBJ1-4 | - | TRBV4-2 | TGTGCCAGCAGCCAGATCGGCAGGGAGGGTGGGACTAATGAAAAACTGTTTTTT | CASSQIGREGGTNEKLFF
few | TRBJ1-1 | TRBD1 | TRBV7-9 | TGTGCCAGCAGCTCTTGGGACAGGATGAACACTGAAGCTTTCTTT | CASSSWDRMNTEAFF
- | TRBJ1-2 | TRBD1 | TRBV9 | TGTGCCAGCAGCCCTCGGACAGGGGGCGCGCATGGCTACACCTTC | CASSPRTGGAHGYTF
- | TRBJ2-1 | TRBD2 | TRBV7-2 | TGTGCCAGCAGCCCCGGGGGGGGCGGGATGTATGAGCAGTTCTTC | CASSPGGGGMYEQFF
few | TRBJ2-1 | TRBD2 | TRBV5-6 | TGTGCCAGCAGCTCAGGGACTAGCGGCTCCTACAATGAGCAGTTCTTC | CASSSGTSGSYNEQFF
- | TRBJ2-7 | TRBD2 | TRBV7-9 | TGTGCCAGCAGCCCCCGACTAGCGGGAGTCGACGAGCAGTACTTC | CASSPRLAGVDEQYF
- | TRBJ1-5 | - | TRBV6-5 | TGTGCCAGCAGTTACGTGGGAGGTCAGCCCCAGCATTTT | CASSYVGGQPQHF
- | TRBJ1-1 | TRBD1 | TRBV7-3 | TGTGCCAGCAGTTACGGACAGGGCGAAGCTTTCTTT | CASSYGQGEAFF
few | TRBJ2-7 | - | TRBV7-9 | TGTTCCAGCAGCTTGGCCAGGTCATACGGGCAGTACTTC | CSSSLARSYGQYF
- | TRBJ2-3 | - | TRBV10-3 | TGTGCCATCAGCTCCGGGACAATCGCCACAGATACGCAGTATTTT | CAISSGTIATDTQYF
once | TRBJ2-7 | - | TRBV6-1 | TGTGCCAGCCTTCAGCAGGGCTCCTACGAGCAGTACTTC | CASLQQGSYEQYF
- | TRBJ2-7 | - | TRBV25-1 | TGTGCCAGCAGTGAATATCCTTACTCCTACGAGCAGTACTTC | CASSEYPYSYEQYF
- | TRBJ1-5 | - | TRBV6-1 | TGTGCCAGCGCAGGGGAGGGATATAGCAATCAGCCCCAGCATTTT | CASAGEGYSNQPQHF
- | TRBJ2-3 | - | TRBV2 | TGTGCCAGCAGGGCGACTAGCCAAGGGGGAGATACGCAGTATTTT | CASRATSQGGDTQYF
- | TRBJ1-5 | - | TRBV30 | TGTGCCTGGAGTGTACGGGGTCTTCAGCCCCAGCATTTT | CAWSVRGLQPQHF
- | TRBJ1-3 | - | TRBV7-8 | TGTGCCAGCAGCTTAGCAGGGGCCGGAAACACCATATATTTT | CASSLAGAGNTIYF
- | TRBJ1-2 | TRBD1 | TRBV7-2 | TGTGCCAGCAGGGCCGGGACAGGGGCCTTCTATGGCTACACCTTC | CASRAGTGAFYGYTF
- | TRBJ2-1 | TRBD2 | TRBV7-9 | TGTGCCAAGGTCGATAGCGGGGATGAGCAGTTCTTC | CAKVDSGDEQFF
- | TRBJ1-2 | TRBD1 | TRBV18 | TGTGCCAGCTCATCAGGACAGGGGGAGAGCTATGGCTACACCTTC | CASSSGQGESYGYTF